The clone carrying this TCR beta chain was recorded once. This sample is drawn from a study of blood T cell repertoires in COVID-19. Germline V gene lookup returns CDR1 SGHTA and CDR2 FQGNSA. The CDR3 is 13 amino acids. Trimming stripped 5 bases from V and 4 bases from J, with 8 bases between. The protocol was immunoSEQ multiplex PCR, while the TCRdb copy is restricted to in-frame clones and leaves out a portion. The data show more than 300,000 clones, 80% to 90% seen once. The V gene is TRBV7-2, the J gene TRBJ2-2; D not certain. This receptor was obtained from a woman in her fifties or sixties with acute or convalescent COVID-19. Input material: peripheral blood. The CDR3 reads CASSVTVTGELFF. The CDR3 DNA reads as TGTGCCAGCAGCGTCACGGTCACCGGGGAGCTGTTTTTT.